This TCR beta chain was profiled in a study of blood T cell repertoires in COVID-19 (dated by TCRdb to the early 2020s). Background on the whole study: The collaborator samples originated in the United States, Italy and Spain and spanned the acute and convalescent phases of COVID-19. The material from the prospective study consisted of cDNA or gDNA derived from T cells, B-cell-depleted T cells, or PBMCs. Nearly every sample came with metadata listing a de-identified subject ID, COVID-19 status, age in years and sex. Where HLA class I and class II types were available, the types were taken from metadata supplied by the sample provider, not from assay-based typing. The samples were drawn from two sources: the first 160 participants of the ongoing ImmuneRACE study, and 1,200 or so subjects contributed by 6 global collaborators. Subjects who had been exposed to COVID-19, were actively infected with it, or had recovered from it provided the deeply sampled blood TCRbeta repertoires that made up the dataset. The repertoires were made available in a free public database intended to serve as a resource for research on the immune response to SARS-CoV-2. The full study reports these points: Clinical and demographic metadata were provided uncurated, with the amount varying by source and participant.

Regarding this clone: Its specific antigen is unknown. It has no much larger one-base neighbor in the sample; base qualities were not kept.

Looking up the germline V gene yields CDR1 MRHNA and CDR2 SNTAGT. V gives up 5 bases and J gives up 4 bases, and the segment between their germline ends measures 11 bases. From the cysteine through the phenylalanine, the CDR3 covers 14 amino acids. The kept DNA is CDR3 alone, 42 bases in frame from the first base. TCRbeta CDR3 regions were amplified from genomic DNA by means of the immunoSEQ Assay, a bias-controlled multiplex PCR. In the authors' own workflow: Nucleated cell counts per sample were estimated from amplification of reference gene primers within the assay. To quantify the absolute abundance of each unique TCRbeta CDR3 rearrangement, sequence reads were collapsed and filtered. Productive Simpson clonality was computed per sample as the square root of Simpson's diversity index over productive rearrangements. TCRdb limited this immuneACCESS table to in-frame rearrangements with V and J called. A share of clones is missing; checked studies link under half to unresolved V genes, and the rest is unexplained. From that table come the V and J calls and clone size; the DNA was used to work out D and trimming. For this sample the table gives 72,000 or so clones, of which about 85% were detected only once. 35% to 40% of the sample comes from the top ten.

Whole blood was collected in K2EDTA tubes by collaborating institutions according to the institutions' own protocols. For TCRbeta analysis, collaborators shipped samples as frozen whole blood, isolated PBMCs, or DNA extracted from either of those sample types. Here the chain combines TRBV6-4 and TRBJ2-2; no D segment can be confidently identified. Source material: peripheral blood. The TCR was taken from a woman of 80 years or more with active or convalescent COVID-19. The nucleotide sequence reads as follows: TGTGCCAGCAGTAGCGAATTATTCACCGGGGAGCTGTTTTTT. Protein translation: CASSSELFTGELFF.